This section outlines one TCR beta chain sequence together with its context. These data belong to a study of blood T cell repertoires in COVID-19. The CDR3 sequence is 17 residues long. Germline V gene sequence: CDR1 LNHDA, CDR2 SQIVND (reference sequence). V gave up 4 bases and J gave up 2 bases; unmatched junction bases: 10. Assay: immunoSEQ multiplex PCR; the TCRdb copy retains only in-frame clones and omits some. The sample has 150,000 to 200,000 clones, 90% seen once. The clonotype originates from a man between 60 and 75 years old with active or convalescent COVID-19. The sequencing input was peripheral blood. The gene calls are TRBV19 and TRBJ1-2; 10 nucleotides agree with TRBD1. This chain's CDR3 is CASSKLRDRGPNYGYTF. The CDR3 DNA is TGTGCCAGTAGTAAACTTCGGGACAGGGGACCCAACTATGGCTACACCTTC.